This T cell receptor (beta chain) was sequenced during a study of human thymus T cells. Resections obtained during corrective heart surgery supplied the thymus tissue. Study-level points and caveats: Both thymic and peripheral blood repertoires showed apparently biased V and J usage. In unrelated individuals, thymic repertoires overlapped highly, according to related research.

Of note for this clone: Its antigen is undetermined.

The V end was cut by 0 bases, the J end by 0 bases, with 12 bases between. Germline V gene sequence: CDR1 SGHDN, CDR2 FVKESK. The CDR3 consists of 18 residues. Clones were read by immunoSEQ multiplex PCR, and TCRdb kept only the in-frame ones, dropping some. Of some 120,000 clones listed, more than 90% are singletons. The sample consisted of thymus tissue. J is TRBJ1-6 and V is TRBV14, with D perhaps TRBD1 (5 bases). The clonotype was recovered from a boy under three years old with a congenital heart defect but otherwise immunologically healthy. The CDR3 here is CASSQDESGGSYNSPLHF. CDR3 nucleotide sequence: TGTGCCAGCAGCCAAGATGAATCGGGGGGCTCCTATAATTCACCCCTCCACTTT.